The TCR beta chain under discussion was sequenced for a study of cytomegalovirus exposure and HLA in healthy donors. The PCR had 60 Vbeta and 13 Jbeta primers. Data came from immunoSEQ multiplex PCR; TCRdb stores just in-frame clones and leaves some out. This repertoire includes some 130,000 clones. The sequenced sample was PBMCs. The receptor's source is a woman aged 40 to 50 in good health and CMV-seropositive.

The CDR3 loop is CASSGPSNYGYTF. The CDR3 bases are TGTGCCAGCAGCGGGCCGTCTAACTATGGCTACACCTTC. V gene TRBV9 combines with J gene TRBJ1-2; D is ambiguous. V lost 3 bases to trimming and J lost 0 bases, with 6 bases between them. This CDR3 region has 13 residues. Germline V gives CDR1 SGDLS, CDR2 YYNGEE.